One sample yielded the 26 T cell receptor beta chains listed below, sequenced in a study of blood T cell repertoires in COVID-19. TCRdb's table, derived via immunoSEQ multiplex PCR, lists solely in-frame clones and lacks some. The sample includes about 190,000 clones, under 80% of them seen just once. The material sequenced was peripheral blood. These receptors were collected from a woman between 45 and 60 years old with acute or convalescent COVID-19.

This clone occurred once. This chain joins TRBV15 and TRBJ2-7, with 10 bases matching TRBD2. V trimming: 3 bases; J trimming: 4 bases; junction bases outside the gene matches: 21. CDR3 length: 20 amino acids. Per the germline V gene, CDR1 is LNHNV and CDR2 is YYDKDF (reference sequence). The CDR3 region has the DNA TGTGCCACCAGCAGGAGGCCGTTTCGTGCTAGCGGGAGAGTTGATTACGAGCAGTACTTC. Translating it yields CATSRRPFRASGRVDYEQYF.

This clone was seen only a few times. The V and J genes are TRBV11-2 and TRBJ2-1; D perhaps matches TRBD1 (6 bases). Deletions cut 5 bases from V and 5 bases from J, with 13 bases between. This CDR3 is built from 14 residues. Germline loops: CDR1 SGHAT, CDR2 FQNNGV. The CDR3 region has the DNA TGTGCCAGCAGCCTCTTAGGGGGAAACAATGAGCAGTTCTTC. Translation: CASSLLGGNNEQFF.

The chain employs TRBV12-3 or TRBV12-4 and TRBJ1-1; 7 bases are a match to TRBD1. V lost 10 bases to trimming and J lost 0 bases; unmatched junction nucleotides: 5. The CDR3 spans 13 residues. CDR3 region: CATTGQLNTEAFF. In DNA, the CDR3 is TGTGCCACCACGGGACAGTTGAACACTGAAGCTTTCTTT.

This chain links TRBV6-5 with TRBJ1-1, with TRBD1 as a possible D gene (5 bases). The CDR3 covers 14 residues. The V gene's germline CDR1 is MNHEY and CDR2 SVGAGI. The V gene lost 6 bases and the J gene lost 4 bases, with 15 bases spanning the gap. CDR3 residues: CASRDPGGGTEAFF. CDR3 DNA sequence: TGTGCCAGCAGGGATCCGGGGGGGGGCACTGAAGCTTTCTTT.

V usage is TRBV6-2 or TRBV6-3 and J usage is TRBJ2-6; D is ambiguous. The germline V and J ends were trimmed by 2 bases and 1 base, with 6 bases remaining between them. This CDR3 comprises 15 residues. Looked up from germline, CDR1 is MNHEY and CDR2 is SVGEGT. DNA for the CDR3: TGTGCCAGCAGTTACGCCACTTCTGGGGCCAACGTCCTGACTTTC. It specifies CASSYATSGANVLTF.

The V and J genes are TRBV6-5 and TRBJ2-3, with a possible D match to TRBD2 (6 bases). Trimming cost V 5 bases and J 9 bases, with 18 bases left between them. Germline values: CDR1 MNHEY, CDR2 SVGAGI. The length of the CDR3 is 14 residues. The CDR3 nucleotides read TGTGCCAGCAGTCCCGGGACTCTGCTGGGCACGCAGTATTTT. Its protein is CASSPGTLLGTQYF.

The gene calls are TRBV12-5 and TRBJ1-1; possibly TRBD1 for D (5 bases). The V gene's germline CDR1 is LGHNT and CDR2 FRNRAP. There are 14 residues in the CDR3. Trimming removed 6 bases from V and 6 bases from J, with 17 bases in between. Here the CDR3 reads CASGDSGGKAEAFF. The CDR3 DNA follows: TGTGCTAGTGGGGACTCGGGGGGGAAGGCTGAAGCTTTCTTT.

J is TRBJ1-2 and V is TRBV9, with 9 bases aligning to TRBD1. Germline V lookup: CDR1 SGDLS, CDR2 YYNGEE. This CDR3 region has 14 residues. Germline trimming cut 3 bases from V and 4 bases from J; bases unmatched to any gene: 4. Written as DNA, the CDR3 is TGTGCCAGCAGCGGAGACAGGGGGACCTATGGCTACACCTTC. Protein sequence: CASSGDRGTYGYTF.

The chain recombines TRBV5-1 with TRBJ2-1, with TRBD2 identical over 8 bases. The junction had 7 bases not matched to a gene; V was cut back by 7 bases and J by 4 bases. This CDR3 has 14 amino acids. Germline CDR1 and CDR2: SGHRS and YFSETQ. The CDR3 is CASSGAGGYNEQFF. The CDR3, as DNA: TGCGCCAGCTCCGGGGCGGGGGGTTACAATGAGCAGTTCTTC.

V and J are TRBV7-9 and TRBJ2-1; 11 positions agree with TRBD2. The CDR3 sequence is 15 residues long. Germline V lookup: CDR1 SEHNR, CDR2 FQNEAQ (reference sequence). V lost 3 bases, J lost 3 bases, and 1 base stayed unmatched. In nucleotides, the CDR3 is TGTGCCAGCAGCTTTACTAGCGGGAGCTACAATGAGCAGTTCTTC. Protein sequence: CASSFTSGSYNEQFF.

The genes are TRBV4-3 and TRBJ1-4, with D possibly matching TRBD1 (5 bases). V gave up 1 base and J gave up 4 bases, with 13 bases separating them. Germline V lookup: CDR1 LGHNA, CDR2 YSLEER. The length of the CDR3 is 16 residues. This CDR3 reads CASSQAGHLFNEKLFF. CDR3 bases: TGCGCCAGCAGCCAAGCCGGACACTTGTTTAATGAAAAACTGTTTTTT.

The rearrangement uses TRBV11-2 and TRBJ2-3; the match to TRBD2 covers 7 bases. V trimming: 1 base; J trimming: 0 bases; junction bases outside the gene matches: 4. The germline gives CDR1 SGHAT, CDR2 FQNNGV. CDR3 size: 16 residues. The CDR3 region is CASSLAGGISTDTQYF. For the CDR3, the DNA is TGTGCCAGCAGCTTAGCGGGGGGAATAAGCACAGATACGCAGTATTTT.

The chain joins TRBV7-2 to TRBJ2-3; TRBD2 agrees at 11 bases. V lost 6 bases and J lost 5; bases outside the gene matches: 7. The germline V gene has CDR1 SGHTA and CDR2 FQGNSA. The CDR3 extends over 15 amino acids. The CDR3 region has the DNA TGTGCCAGCAGGTCGACTAGCGGGAAAAAAGATACGCAGTATTTT. Residues: CASRSTSGKKDTQYF.

The chain recombines TRBV6-1 with TRBJ1-1, with D possibly matching TRBD1 (6 bases). This CDR3 has 16 amino acids. CDR1 and CDR2 (germline): MNHNS, SASEGT. V was pared by 1 base and J by 1 base, with 13 bases between. The CDR3 DNA reads TGTGCCAGCAGTGAAGGGTGGGGACAAGCGAACACTGAAGCTTTCTTT. It is translated as CASSEGWGQANTEAFF.

V is TRBV4-3 and J is TRBJ1-4, with 12 bases that match TRBD1. The germline CDR1 and CDR2 sequences are LGHNA and YSLEER. Trimming took 6 bases from V and 6 from J; bases not matched to a gene: 11. There are 17 residues in the CDR3. CDR3 residues: CASSRGQGALLDEKLFF. The CDR3 DNA is TGCGCCAGCAGTCGGGGACAGGGGGCCCTTTTGGATGAAAAACTGTTTTTT.

The chain recombines TRBV7-2 with TRBJ2-3; 15 positions agree with TRBD2. CDR3 length equals 14 residues. In germline, CDR1 is SGHTA, CDR2 FQGNSA. With 1 base clipped from V and 14 bases from J, the junction kept 4 bases outside the gene matches. The CDR3 sequence: CASSLDGTSGGLYF. CDR3 coding DNA: TGTGCCAGCAGCTTAGATGGGACTAGCGGGGGGCTGTATTTT.

This sequence joins TRBV5-1 and TRBJ2-3; 7 nucleotides match TRBD2. The CDR3 contains 15 residues. Germline V gene lookup returns CDR1 SGHRS and CDR2 YFSETQ. V shed 0 bases, J shed 2 bases, and the junction held 3 bases outside the gene matches. CDR3 in DNA: TGCGCCAGCAGCTTGGGGGGAGGGAACACAGATACGCAGTATTTT. Its protein product is CASSLGGGNTDTQYF.

The V gene is TRBV7-9, the J gene TRBJ2-7; 7 bases are a match to TRBD2. This CDR3 is 16 amino acids long. Germline V gives CDR1 SEHNR, CDR2 FQNEAQ (reference sequence). Trimming cost V 1 base and J 6 bases; bases outside gene matches: 12. CDR3: CASSLGDSGKGGEQYF. As DNA, the CDR3 is TGTGCCAGCAGCTTAGGCGACAGCGGGAAAGGCGGCGAGCAGTACTTC.

The chain recombines TRBV27 with TRBJ1-2; 8 nucleotides agree with TRBD1. Trimming removed 9 bases from V and 0 bases from J; junction bases left unmatched: 9. From germline, CDR1 is MNHEY and CDR2 SMNVEV (reference sequence). This CDR3 region has 15 residues. CDR3: CASGGTGPPNYGYTF. The CDR3 nucleotides read TGTGCCAGTGGAGGGACAGGTCCGCCTAACTATGGCTACACCTTC.

The genes are TRBV6-5 and TRBJ2-7, with 7 bases identical to TRBD2. Germline V gene data show CDR1 as MNHEY and CDR2 as SVGAGI. V was pared by 2 bases and J by 1 base, with 5 bases of the junction left unmatched. This CDR3 has 15 amino acids. The DNA for the CDR3 is TGTGCCAGCAGTTACGCTAGCGGAGGATCCTACGAGCAGTACTTC. It encodes CASSYASGGSYEQYF.

This chain connects TRBV25-1 to TRBJ2-7; 8 nucleotides align to TRBD1. The CDR3 has 15 residues. Per germline, CDR1 MGHDK and CDR2 SYGVNS. V trimming: 4 bases; J trimming: 5 bases; junction bases outside the gene matches: 10. In nucleotides, the CDR3 is TGTGCCAGCAGTGGAGACAGGGGTATCGTCGACGAGCAGTACTTC. Amino acids: CASSGDRGIVDEQYF.

A single count supports this clone. V usage is TRBV19 and J usage is TRBJ2-2; 8 bases align to TRBD2. V trimming: 6 bases; J trimming: 3 bases; junction bases outside the gene matches: 9. This CDR3 has 16 residues. Looked up from germline, CDR1 is LNHDA and CDR2 is SQIVND (reference sequence). The CDR3, as DNA: TGTGCCAGTAGCGGGGGGGCCGGGATCGACACCGGGGAGCTGTTTTTT. Its translation: CASSGGAGIDTGELFF.

V usage is TRBV27 and J usage is TRBJ1-1; D unclear. Germline V CDR1 and CDR2: MNHEY, SMNVEV (reference sequence). Trimming cost V 6 bases and J 0 bases, with 23 bases left between them. The CDR3 is made up of 18 amino acids. The CDR3 sequence is CASSRVHTLPTLNTEAFF. Written as DNA, the CDR3 is TGTGCCAGCAGCCGCGTGCACACTCTCCCGACTTTGAACACTGAAGCTTTCTTT.

The chain links TRBV18 to TRBJ2-1; D gene unclear. Germline CDR1 is KGHSH and CDR2 is LQKENI. V lost 4 bases and J 7 bases, leaving 5 bases between the germline ends. CDR3 length: 11 residues. The CDR3 DNA follows: TGTGCCAGCTCACTTCAAAATGAGCAGTTCTTC. Protein: CASSLQNEQFF.

V and J are TRBV24-1 and TRBJ1-1; 9 bases match TRBD1. Losses at the gene ends were 6 bases for V and 6 bases for J; bases not matched to a gene: 13. This CDR3 contains 16 residues. Germline V gene lookup returns CDR1 KGHDR and CDR2 SFDVKD. The CDR3 DNA follows: TGTGCCACCAGTCCCGAGCCCACAGGGGGCAGGTCTGAAGCTTTCTTT. This codes for CATSPEPTGGRSEAFF.

The gene calls are TRBV24-1 and TRBJ2-1; D possibly corresponds to TRBD2 (6 bases). Germline assignment: CDR1 KGHDR and CDR2 SFDVKD. The CDR3 covers 15 residues. V was trimmed by 4 bases and J by 6 bases, leaving 15 bases between them. Written as DNA, the CDR3 is TGTGCCACCAGTGAAGTCGGCAGTAGCGGCAATGAGCAGTTCTTC. Encoded protein: CATSEVGSSGNEQFF.